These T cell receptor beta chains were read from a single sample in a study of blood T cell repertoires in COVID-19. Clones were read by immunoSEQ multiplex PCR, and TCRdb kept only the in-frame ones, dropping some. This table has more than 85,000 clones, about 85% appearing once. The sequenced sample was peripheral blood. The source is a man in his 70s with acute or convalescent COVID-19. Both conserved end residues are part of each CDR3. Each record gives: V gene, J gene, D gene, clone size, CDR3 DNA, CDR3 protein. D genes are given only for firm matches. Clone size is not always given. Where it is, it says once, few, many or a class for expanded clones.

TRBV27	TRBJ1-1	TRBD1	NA	TGTGCCAGCAGTCCTTGGACAGGTGAGAACACTGAAGCTTTCTTT	CASSPWTGENTEAFF
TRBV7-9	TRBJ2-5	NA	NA	TGTGCCAGCAGCTTAGCCGGAGAGACCCAGTACTTC	CASSLAGETQYF
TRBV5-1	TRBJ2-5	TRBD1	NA	TGCGCCAGCAGCAAAGGGACAGGGGAACAAGAGACCCAGTACTTC	CASSKGTGEQETQYF
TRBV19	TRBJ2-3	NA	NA	TGTGCCAGTAGTATCAGGGAAGATACGCAGTATTTT	CASSIREDTQYF
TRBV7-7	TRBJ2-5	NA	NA	TGTGCTAGCAGCTTAGTTGCGGGGCTAAACCAAGAGACCCAGTACTTC	CASSLVAGLNQETQYF
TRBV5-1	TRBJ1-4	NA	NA	TGCGCCAGCAGCTTCGGGGAAAAACTGTTTTTT	CASSFGEKLFF
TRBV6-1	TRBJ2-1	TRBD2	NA	TGTGCCAGCAGTGAAGAGACTAGCGGGTTCTACAATGAGCAGTTCTTC	CASSEETSGFYNEQFF
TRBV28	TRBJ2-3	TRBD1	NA	TGTGCCAGCAGTTTTTCGACGGGACAGGGCACAGATACGCAGTATTTT	CASSFSTGQGTDTQYF
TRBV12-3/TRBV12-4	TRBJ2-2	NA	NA	TGTGCCAGCAGTTTTCAGGTTACCGGGGAGCTGTTTTTT	CASSFQVTGELFF
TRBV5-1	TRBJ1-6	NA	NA	TGCGCCAGCAGCTTGTGGGGGCCAGAGTCACCCCTCCACTTT	CASSLWGPESPLHF
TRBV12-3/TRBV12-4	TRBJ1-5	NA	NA	TGTGCCAGCACCTCAGGGTCGGATCAGCCCCAGCATTTT	CASTSGSDQPQHF
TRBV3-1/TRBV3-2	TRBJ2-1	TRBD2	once	TGTGCCAGCAGCCAACAACCGGGACTAGCGGGGGGCAACTCCTACAATGAGCAGTTCTTC	CASSQQPGLAGGNSYNEQFF
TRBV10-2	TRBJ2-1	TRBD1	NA	TGCGCCAGCAGTGGGACAGGGGCGGGTGAGCAGTTCTTC	CASSGTGAGEQFF
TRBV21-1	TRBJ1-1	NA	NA	TGTGCCAGCAGCAATCCGGGGACAGGGGACACTGAAGCTTTCTTT	CASSNPGTGDTEAFF
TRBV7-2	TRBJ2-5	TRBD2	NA	TGTGCCAGCAGCAATAGCGGGGGGGCCCTCACGAAGCAGACCCAGTACTTC	CASSNSGGALTKQTQYF
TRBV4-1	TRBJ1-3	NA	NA	TGCGCCAGCAGCCAAGAAGACAGCGTCTGGGGAAACACCATATATTTT	CASSQEDSVWGNTIYF
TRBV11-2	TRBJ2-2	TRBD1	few	TGTGCCAGCAGCTTAGCCGGGACAGAAACCGGGGAGCTGTTTTTT	CASSLAGTETGELFF
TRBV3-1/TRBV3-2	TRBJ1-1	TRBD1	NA	TGTGCCAGCAGCCGAACGGACAGGGCCACTGAAGCTTTCTTT	CASSRTDRATEAFF
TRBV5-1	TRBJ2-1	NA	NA	TGCGCCAGCAGTTGGACCGGGGGCGGGGGTTATGAGCAGTTCTTC	CASSWTGGGGYEQFF
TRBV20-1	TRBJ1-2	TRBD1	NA	TGCAGTGCTAGTAGACAGGGCGGTAACTATGGCTACACCTTC	CSASRQGGNYGYTF
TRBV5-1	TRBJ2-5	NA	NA	TGCGCCAGCAGCCGAGGGATCCAAGAGACCCAGTACTTC	CASSRGIQETQYF
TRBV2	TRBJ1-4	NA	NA	TGTGCCAGCAGTGAAGTTTCAGGGGCGCGAAAACTGTTTTTT	CASSEVSGARKLFF
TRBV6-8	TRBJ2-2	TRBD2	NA	TGTGCCAGCATCCCTCAGTATACTAGCGGGGGGGCAAACACCGGGGAGCTGTTTTTT	CASIPQYTSGGANTGELFF
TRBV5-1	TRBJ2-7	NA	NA	TGCGCCAGCAGCGTATCTCAGGGGGGAGGCTACGAGCAGTACTTC	CASSVSQGGGYEQYF
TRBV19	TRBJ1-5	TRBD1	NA	TGTGCCAGTACCGGACAGGGGATCGGCAATCAGCCCCAGCATTTT	CASTGQGIGNQPQHF
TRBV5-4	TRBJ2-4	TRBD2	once	TGTGCCAGCAGCTTGGCTGGGACTAGCGGAAAAAACATTCAGTACTTC	CASSLAGTSGKNIQYF
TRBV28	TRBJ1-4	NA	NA	TGTGCCAGCAGTTTAGTTCCGGGAAATATGTTTTTT	CASSLVPGNMFF
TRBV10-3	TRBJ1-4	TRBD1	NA	TGTGCCATCAGTGAGTCAGGGGGCATTCACGAAAAACTGTTTTTT	CAISESGGIHEKLFF
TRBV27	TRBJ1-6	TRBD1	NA	TGTGCCAGCAGTTTGGCCCCGGGACAGGGCGCTTTTTCACCCCTCCACTTT	CASSLAPGQGAFSPLHF
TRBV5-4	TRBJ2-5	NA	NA	TGTGCCAGCAGTCGTCAAGAGACCCAGTACTTC	CASSRQETQYF
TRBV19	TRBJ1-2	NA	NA	TGTGCCAGTATCCCGGGTGGCTACACCTTC	CASIPGGYTF
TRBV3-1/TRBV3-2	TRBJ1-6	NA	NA	TGTGCCAGCAGCCAAGATACGGGGTATGGTTCACCCCTCCACTTT	CASSQDTGYGSPLHF
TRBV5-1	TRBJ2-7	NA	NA	TGCGCCAGCAGCTTGGGAGATTACAGGAGCTCCTACGAGCAGTACTTC	CASSLGDYRSSYEQYF
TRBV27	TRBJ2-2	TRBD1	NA	TGTGCCAGCACCTTGGACAGGGGGCAGATCGGCGGGGAGCTGTTTTTT	CASTLDRGQIGGELFF
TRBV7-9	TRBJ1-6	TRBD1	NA	TGTGCCAGCAGCGACAAGTCGGGACAGGGGGCCGGGAGGAATTCACCCCTCCACTTT	CASSDKSGQGAGRNSPLHF
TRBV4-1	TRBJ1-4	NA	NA	TGCGCCAGCAGCCAAGATCCGGGTGCCGGTTTTGGGGAAAAACTGTTTTTT	CASSQDPGAGFGEKLFF
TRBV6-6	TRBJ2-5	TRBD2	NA	TGTGCCACTTCGCGACTAGCGGAAGAGACCCAGTACTTC	CATSRLAEETQYF
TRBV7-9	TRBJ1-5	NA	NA	TGTGCCAGCAGCTCCGAGAGGGTCTACCAGCCCCAGCATTTT	CASSSERVYQPQHF
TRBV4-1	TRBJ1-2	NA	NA	TGCGCCAGCAGCCAAGAACAGGGTGTAGGCTACACCTTC	CASSQEQGVGYTF
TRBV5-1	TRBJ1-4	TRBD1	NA	TGCGCCAGCAGCTCCCTACAGGGGGCAACTAATGAAAAACTGTTTTTT	CASSSLQGATNEKLFF
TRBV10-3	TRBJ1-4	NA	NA	TGTGCCATCAGTGAGTCGGGAGGGACTAATGAAAAACTGTTTTTT	CAISESGGTNEKLFF
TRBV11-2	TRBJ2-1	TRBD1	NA	TGTGCCAGCAGCTTAGAGGTCAGGGGGCCTTCCAATGAGCAGTTCTTC	CASSLEVRGPSNEQFF
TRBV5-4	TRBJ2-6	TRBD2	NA	TGTGCCAGCAGCCAAGGGACTAGCGGGGCTGGGGCCAACGTCCTGACTTTC	CASSQGTSGAGANVLTF
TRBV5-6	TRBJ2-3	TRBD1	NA	TGTGCCAGCAGCTTTCTTTTACAGGGGGCGAAGATGGATACGCAGTATTTT	CASSFLLQGAKMDTQYF
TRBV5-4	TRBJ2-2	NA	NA	TGTGCCAGCAGCTTTTTCAGTTTCACCGGGGAGCTGTTTTTT	CASSFFSFTGELFF
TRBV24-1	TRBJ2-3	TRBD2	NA	TGTGCCACCAGTGATTCTTCTAGCGGGGGCCCTCTGGGGACAGATACGCAGTATTTT	CATSDSSSGGPLGTDTQYF
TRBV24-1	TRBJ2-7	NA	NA	TGTGCCACCACCCCGCCGGGGGTTTACTACGAGCAGTACTTC	CATTPPGVYYEQYF
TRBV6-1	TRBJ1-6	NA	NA	TGTGCCAGCAGTGAAGCTCGGGGTTCACCCCTCCACTTT	CASSEARGSPLHF
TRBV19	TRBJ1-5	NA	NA	TGTGCCTCGACCTTAGGGGATAGCAATCAGCCCCAGCATTTT	CASTLGDSNQPQHF
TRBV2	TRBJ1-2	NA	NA	TGTGCCAGCAGTGAAAGGTTGACAGAATACTACACCTTC	CASSERLTEYYTF
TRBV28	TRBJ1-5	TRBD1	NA	TGTGCCAGCAGCCCCGGGACAGGGGTTCAGCCCCAGCATTTT	CASSPGTGVQPQHF
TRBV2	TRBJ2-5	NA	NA	TGTGCCAGCAGAGCCGGGGGAGAGACCCAGTACTTC	CASRAGGETQYF
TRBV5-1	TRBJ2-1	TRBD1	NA	TGCGCCAGCAGCCAAGACAGGGCAGGCGATGAGCAGTTCTTC	CASSQDRAGDEQFF